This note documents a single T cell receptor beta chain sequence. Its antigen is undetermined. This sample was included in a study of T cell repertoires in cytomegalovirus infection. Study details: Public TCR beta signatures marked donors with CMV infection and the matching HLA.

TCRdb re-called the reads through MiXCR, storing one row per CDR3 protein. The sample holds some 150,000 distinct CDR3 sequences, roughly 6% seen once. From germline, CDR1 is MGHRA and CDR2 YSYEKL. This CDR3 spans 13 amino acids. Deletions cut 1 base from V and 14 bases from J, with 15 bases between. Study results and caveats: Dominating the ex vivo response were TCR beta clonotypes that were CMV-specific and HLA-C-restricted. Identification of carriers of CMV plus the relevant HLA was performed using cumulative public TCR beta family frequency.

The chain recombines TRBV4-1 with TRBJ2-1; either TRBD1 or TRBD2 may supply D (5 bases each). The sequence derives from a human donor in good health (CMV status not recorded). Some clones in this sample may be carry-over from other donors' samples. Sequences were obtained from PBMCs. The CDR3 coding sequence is TGCGCCAGCAGCCAAGGCCGAGGGGCCCCCAAGTTCTTC. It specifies CASSQGRGAPKFF.